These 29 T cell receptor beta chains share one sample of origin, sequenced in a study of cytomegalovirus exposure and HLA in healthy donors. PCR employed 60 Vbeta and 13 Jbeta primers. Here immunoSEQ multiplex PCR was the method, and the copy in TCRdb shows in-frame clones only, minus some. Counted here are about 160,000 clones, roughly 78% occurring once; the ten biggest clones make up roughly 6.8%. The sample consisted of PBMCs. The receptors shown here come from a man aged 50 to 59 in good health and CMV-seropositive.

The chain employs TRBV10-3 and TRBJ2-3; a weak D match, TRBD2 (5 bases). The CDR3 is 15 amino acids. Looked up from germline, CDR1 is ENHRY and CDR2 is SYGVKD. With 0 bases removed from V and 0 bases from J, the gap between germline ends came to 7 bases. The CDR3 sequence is CAISESSASTDTQYF. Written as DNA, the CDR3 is TGTGCCATCAGTGAGTCTAGCGCTAGCACAGATACGCAGTATTTT.

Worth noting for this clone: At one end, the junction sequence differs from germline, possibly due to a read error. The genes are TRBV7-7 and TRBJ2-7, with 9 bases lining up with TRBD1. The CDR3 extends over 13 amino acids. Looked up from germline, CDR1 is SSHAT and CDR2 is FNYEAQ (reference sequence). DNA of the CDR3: TGTGCTAGCAGCCTGGACAGGGGAAACGAGCAGTACTTC. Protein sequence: CASSLDRGNEQYF.

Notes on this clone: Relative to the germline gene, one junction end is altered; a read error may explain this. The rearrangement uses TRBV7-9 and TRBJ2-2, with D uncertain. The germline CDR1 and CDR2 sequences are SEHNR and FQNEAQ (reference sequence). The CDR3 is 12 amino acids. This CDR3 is CSSSPLTGELFF. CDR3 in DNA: TGTTCCAGCAGCCCCCTTACCGGGGAGCTGTTTTTT. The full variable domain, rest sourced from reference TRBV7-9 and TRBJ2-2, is DTGVSQNPRHKITKRGQNVTFRCDPISEHNRLYWYRQTLGQGPEFLTYFQNEAQLEKSRLLSDRFSAERPKGSFSTLEIQRTEQGDSAMYLCSSSPLTGELFFGEGSRLTVL.

The CDR3 protein is CASSPFEAGEGKITQYF. In nucleotides, the CDR3 is TGTGCCAGCTCACCTTTCGAGGCGGGAGAAGGGAAGATTACCCAGTACTTC. V gene TRBV18 combines with J gene TRBJ2-5; 7 bases are shared with TRBD2. This CDR3 has 17 amino acids. Per germline, CDR1 KGHSH and CDR2 LQKENI. J was trimmed by 8 bases and V by 3 bases; bases with no gene match: 18. Supplemented by reference TRBV18 and TRBJ2-5, the full variable domain reads NAGVMQNPRHLVRRRGQEARLRCSPMKGHSHVYWYRQLPEEGLKFMVYLQKENIIDESGMPKERFSAEFPKEGPSILRIQQVVRGDSAAYFCASSPFEAGEGKITQYFGPGTRLLVL.

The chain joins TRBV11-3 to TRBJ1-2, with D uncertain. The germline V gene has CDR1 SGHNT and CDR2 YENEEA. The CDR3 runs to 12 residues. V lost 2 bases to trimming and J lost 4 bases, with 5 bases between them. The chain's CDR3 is CASSLSGYGYTF. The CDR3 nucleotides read TGTGCCAGCAGCTTAAGCGGCTATGGCTACACCTTC.

This chain's CDR3 is CASSLVGGGSYGYTF. CDR3 nucleotide sequence: TGCGCCAGCAGCTTGGTTGGGGGAGGGAGCTATGGCTACACCTTC. The chain joins TRBV5-1 to TRBJ1-2, with a tentative D call TRBD1 (5 bases). Germline assignment: CDR1 SGHRS and CDR2 YFSETQ. Between the trimmed V and J ends, which lost 0 bases and 4 bases, there was a span of 13 bases. The CDR3 loop spans 15 amino acids.

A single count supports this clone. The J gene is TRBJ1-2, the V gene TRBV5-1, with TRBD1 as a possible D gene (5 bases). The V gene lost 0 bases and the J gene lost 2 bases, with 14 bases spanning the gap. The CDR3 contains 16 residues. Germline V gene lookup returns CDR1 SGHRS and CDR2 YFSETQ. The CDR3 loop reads CASSLELPGMNYGYTF. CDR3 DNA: TGCGCCAGCAGCTTGGAGTTGCCAGGGATGAACTATGGCTACACCTTC.

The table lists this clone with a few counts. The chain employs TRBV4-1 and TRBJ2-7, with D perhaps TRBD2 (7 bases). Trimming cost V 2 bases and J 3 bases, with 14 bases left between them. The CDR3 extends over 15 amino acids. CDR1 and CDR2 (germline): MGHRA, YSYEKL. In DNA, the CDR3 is TGCGCCAGCAGCCAAACTCGGGGGGCGAACTACGAGCAGTACTTC. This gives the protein CASSQTRGANYEQYF.

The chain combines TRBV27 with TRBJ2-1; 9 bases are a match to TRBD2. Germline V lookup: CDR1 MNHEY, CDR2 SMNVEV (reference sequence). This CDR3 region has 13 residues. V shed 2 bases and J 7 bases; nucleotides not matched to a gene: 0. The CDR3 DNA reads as TGTGCCAGCAGTTTAGCGGGAGGGAATGAGCAGTTCTTC. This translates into CASSLAGGNEQFF.

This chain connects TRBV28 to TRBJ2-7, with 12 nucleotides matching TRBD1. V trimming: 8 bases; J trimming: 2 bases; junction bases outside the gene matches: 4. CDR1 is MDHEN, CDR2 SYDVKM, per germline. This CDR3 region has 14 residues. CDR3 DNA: TGTGCCAGCGCCGGGACAGGGGGCACCTACGAGCAGTACTTC. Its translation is CASAGTGGTYEQYF.

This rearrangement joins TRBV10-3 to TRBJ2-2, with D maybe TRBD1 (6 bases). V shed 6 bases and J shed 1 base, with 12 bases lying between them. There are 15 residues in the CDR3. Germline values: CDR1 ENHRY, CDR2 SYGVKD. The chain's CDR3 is CAISSGQMNTGELFF. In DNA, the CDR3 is TGTGCCATCAGCTCCGGACAGATGAACACCGGGGAGCTGTTTTTT.

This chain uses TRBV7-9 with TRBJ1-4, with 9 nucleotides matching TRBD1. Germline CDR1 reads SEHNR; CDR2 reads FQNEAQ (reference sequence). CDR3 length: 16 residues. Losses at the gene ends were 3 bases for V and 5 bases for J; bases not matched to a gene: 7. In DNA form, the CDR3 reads TGTGCCAGCAGCTTCAATGAGGACAGGGGAAATGAAAAACTGTTTTTT. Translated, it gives CASSFNEDRGNEKLFF.

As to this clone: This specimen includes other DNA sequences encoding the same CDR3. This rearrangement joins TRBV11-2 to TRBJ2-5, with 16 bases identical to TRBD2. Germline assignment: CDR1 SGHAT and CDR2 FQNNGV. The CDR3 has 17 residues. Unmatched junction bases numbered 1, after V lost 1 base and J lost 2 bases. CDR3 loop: CASSLGGLAGGQETQYF. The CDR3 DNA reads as TGTGCCAGCAGCTTAGGGGGACTAGCGGGAGGGCAAGAGACCCAGTACTTC.

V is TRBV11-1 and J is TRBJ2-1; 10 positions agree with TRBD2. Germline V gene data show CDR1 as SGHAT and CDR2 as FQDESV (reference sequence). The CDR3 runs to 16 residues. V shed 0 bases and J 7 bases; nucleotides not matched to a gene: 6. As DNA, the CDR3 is TGTGCCAGCAGCTTAGCCAAAGCGGGAGGGACGAATGAGCAGTTCTTC. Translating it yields CASSLAKAGGTNEQFF.

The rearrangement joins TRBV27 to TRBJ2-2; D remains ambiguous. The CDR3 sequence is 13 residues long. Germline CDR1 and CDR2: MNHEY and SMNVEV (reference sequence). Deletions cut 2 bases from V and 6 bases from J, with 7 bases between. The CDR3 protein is CASSLIPAGELFF. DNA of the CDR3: TGTGCCAGCAGTTTAATCCCCGCCGGGGAGCTGTTTTTT.

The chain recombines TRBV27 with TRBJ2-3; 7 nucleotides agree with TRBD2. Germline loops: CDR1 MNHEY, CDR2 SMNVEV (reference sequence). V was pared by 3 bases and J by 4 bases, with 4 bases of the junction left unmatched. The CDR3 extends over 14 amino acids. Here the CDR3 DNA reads TGTGCCAGCAGTTTCCGCCTAGCGGCAGATACGCAGTATTTT. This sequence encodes CASSFRLAADTQYF.

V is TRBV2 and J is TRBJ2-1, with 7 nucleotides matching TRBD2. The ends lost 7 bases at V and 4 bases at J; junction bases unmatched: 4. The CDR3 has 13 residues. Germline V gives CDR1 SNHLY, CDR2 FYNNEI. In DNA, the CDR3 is TGTGCCAGCAAAACTAGCGCATACAATGAGCAGTTCTTC. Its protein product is CASKTSAYNEQFF.

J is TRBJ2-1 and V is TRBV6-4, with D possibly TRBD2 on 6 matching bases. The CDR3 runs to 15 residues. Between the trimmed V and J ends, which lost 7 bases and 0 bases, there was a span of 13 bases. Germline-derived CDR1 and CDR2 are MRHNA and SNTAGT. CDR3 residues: CASTEGKNSYNEQFF. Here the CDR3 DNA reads TGTGCCAGCACGGAGGGTAAAAACTCCTACAATGAGCAGTTCTTC.

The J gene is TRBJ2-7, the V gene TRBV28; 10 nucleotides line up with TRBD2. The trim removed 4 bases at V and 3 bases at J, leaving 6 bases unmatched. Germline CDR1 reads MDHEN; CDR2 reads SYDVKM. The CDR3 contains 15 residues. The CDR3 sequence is CASSSSTSGRYEQYF. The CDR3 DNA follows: TGTGCCAGCAGTTCGTCGACTAGCGGGCGCTACGAGCAGTACTTC.

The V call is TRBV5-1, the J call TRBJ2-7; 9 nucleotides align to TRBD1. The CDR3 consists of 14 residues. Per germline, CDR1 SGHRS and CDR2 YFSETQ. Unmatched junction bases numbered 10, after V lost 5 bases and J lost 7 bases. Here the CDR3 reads CASRSRTGVTEQYF. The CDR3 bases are TGCGCCAGCAGGAGCCGGACAGGGGTTACGGAGCAGTACTTC.

CDR3: CASSLTATANYGYTF. In DNA form, the CDR3 reads TGCGCCAGCAGCTTGACTGCGACAGCTAACTATGGCTACACCTTC. This chain connects TRBV5-1 to TRBJ1-2; tentative D call: TRBD1 (5 bases). Trimming removed 1 base from V and 0 bases from J, with 10 bases in between. The germline gives CDR1 SGHRS, CDR2 YFSETQ. CDR3 length: 15 amino acids.

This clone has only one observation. Written as DNA, the CDR3 is TGTGCCAGCAGTACCAGGGGTTTTGATTCACCCCTCCACTTT. As protein: CASSTRGFDSPLHF. The rearrangement links TRBV6-1 to TRBJ1-6, with a weak D call TRBD1 (6 bases). The CDR3 sequence is 14 residues long. CDR1 MNHNS and CDR2 SASEGT come from the germline V gene. Trimming cost V 5 bases and J 8 bases, with 13 bases left between them.

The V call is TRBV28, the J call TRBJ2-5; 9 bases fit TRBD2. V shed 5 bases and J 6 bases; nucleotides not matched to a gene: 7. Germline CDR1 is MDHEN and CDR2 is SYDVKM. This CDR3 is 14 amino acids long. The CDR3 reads CASSPSGRTKTQYF. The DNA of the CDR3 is TGTGCCAGCAGTCCGAGCGGGAGGACGAAGACCCAGTACTTC.

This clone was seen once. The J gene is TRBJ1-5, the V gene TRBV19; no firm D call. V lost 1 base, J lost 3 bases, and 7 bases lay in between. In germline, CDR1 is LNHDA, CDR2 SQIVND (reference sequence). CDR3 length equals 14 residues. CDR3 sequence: CASSIGQANQPQHF. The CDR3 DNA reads TGTGCCAGTAGTATAGGGCAGGCCAATCAGCCCCAGCATTTT.

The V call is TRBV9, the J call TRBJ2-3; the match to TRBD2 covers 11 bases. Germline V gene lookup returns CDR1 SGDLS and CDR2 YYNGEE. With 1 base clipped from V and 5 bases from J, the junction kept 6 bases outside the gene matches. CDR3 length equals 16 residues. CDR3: CASSVTLAGGRDTQYF. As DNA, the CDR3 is TGTGCCAGCAGCGTAACCCTAGCGGGAGGACGAGATACGCAGTATTTT.

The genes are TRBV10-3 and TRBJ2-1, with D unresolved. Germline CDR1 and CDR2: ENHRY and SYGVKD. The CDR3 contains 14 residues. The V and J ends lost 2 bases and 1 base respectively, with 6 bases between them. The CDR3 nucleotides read TGTGCCATCAGTGAGAGCGTGTCCTACAATGAGCAGTTCTTC. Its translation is CAISESVSYNEQFF.

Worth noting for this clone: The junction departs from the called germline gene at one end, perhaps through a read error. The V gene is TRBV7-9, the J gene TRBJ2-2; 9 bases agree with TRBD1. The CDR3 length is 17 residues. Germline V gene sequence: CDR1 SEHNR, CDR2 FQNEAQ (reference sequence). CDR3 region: CSSRPPGQGSFSGELFF. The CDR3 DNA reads TGTTCCAGCAGGCCGCCGGGACAGGGATCGTTCTCCGGGGAGCTGTTTTTT.

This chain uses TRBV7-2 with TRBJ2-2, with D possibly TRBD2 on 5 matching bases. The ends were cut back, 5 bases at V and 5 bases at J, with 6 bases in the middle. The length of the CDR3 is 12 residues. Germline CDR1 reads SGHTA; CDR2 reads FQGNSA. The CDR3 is CASSRGTGELFF. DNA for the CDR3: TGTGCCAGCAGCCGGGGTACCGGGGAGCTGTTTTTT. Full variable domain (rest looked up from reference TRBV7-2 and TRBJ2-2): GAGVSQSPSNKVTEKGKDVELRCDPISGHTALYWYRQSLGQGLEFLIYFQGNSAPDKSGLPSDRFSAERTGGSVSTLTIQRTQQEDSAVYLCASSRGTGELFFGEGSRLTVL.

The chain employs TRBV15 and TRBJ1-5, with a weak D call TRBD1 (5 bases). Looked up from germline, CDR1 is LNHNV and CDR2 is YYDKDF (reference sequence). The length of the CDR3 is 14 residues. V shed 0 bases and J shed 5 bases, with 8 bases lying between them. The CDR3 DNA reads TGTGCCACCAGCAGAGATAAAGGGGATCAGCCCCAGCATTTT. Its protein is CATSRDKGDQPQHF. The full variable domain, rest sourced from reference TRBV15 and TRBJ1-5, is DAMVIQNPRYQVTQFGKPVTLSCSQTLNHNVMYWYQQKSSQAPKLLFHYYDKDFNNEADTPDNFQSRRPNTSFCFLDIRSPGLGDTAMYLCATSRDKGDQPQHFGDGTRLSIL.